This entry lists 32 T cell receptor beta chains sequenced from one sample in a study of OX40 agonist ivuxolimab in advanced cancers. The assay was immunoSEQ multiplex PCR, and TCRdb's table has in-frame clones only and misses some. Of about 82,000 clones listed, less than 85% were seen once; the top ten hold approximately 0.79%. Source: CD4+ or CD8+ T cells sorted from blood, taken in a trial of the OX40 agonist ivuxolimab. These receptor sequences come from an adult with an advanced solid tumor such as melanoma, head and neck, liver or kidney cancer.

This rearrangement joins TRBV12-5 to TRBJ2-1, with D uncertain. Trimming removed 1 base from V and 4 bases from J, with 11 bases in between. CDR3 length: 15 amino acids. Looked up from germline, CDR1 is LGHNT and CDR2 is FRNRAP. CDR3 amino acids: CASGLESPSYNEQFF. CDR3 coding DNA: TGTGCTAGTGGTTTGGAATCCCCTTCTTACAATGAGCAGTTCTTC.

The chain's CDR3 is CASSEVANSPLHF. The CDR3 region has the DNA TGTGCCAGCAGTGAAGTCGCGAATTCACCCCTCCACTTT. The gene calls are TRBV2 and TRBJ1-6, with D unresolved. The CDR3 is made up of 13 amino acids. With 1 base removed from V and 7 bases from J, the gap between germline ends came to 5 bases. The germline V gene encodes CDR1 SNHLY and CDR2 FYNNEI. Variable domain in full (rest from reference TRBV2 and TRBJ1-6): EPEVTQTPSHQVTQMGQEVILRCVPISNHLYFYWYRQILGQKVEFLVSFYNNEISEKSEIFDDQFSVERPDGSNFTLKIRSTKLEDSAMYFCASSEVANSPLHFGNGTRLTVT.

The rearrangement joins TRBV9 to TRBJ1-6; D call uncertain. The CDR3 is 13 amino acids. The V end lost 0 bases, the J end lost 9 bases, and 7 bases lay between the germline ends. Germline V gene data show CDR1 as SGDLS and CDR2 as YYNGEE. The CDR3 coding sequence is TGTGCCAGCAGCGTAGACAACCTTTCACCCCTCCACTTT. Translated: CASSVDNLSPLHF.

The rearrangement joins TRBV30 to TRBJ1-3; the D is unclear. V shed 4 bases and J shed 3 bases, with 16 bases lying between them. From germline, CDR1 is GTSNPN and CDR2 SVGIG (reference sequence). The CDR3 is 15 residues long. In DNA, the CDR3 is TGTGCCTGGACCCCTGGGAGGGTACGTGGAAACACCATATATTTT. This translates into CAWTPGRVRGNTIYF.

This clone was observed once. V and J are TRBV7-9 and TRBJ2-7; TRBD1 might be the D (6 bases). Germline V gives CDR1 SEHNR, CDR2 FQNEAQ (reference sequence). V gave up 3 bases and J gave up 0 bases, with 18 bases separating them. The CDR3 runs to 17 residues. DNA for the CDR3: TGTGCCAGCAGCTTTCCGACGGGACACTGGTACTCCTACGAGCAGTACTTC. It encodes CASSFPTGHWYSYEQYF.

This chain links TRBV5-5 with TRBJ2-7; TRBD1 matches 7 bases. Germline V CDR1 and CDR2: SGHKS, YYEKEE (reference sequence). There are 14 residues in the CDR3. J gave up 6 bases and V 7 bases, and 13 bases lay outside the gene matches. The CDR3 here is CASGVWQGVGEQYF. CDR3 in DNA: TGTGCCAGCGGTGTGTGGCAGGGGGTGGGCGAGCAGTACTTC. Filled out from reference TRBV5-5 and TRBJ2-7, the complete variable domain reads DAGVTQSPTHLIKTRGQQVTLRCSPISGHKSVSWYQQVLGQGPQFIFQYYEKEERGRGNFPDRFSARQFPNYSSELNVNALLLGDSALYLCASGVWQGVGEQYFGPGTRLTVT.

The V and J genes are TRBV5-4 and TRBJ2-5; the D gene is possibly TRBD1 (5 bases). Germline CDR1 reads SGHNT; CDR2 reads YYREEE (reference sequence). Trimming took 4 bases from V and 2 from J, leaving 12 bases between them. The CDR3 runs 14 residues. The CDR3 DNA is TGTGCCAGCAGCGTGCAGGGTATGCAAGAGACCCAGTACTTC. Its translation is CASSVQGMQETQYF.

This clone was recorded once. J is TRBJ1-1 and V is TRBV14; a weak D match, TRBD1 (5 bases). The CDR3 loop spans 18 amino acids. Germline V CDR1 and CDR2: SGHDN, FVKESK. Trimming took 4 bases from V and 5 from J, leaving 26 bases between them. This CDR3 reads CASSPRLGVSEGRTEAFF. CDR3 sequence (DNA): TGTGCCAGCAGCCCAAGATTGGGCGTATCGGAGGGGAGGACTGAAGCTTTCTTT.

The CDR3 coding sequence is TGTGCCAGCAGCTCGGGGGGCCCGATTAGCACAGATACGCAGTATTTT. This sequence encodes CASSSGGPISTDTQYF. The J gene is TRBJ2-3, the V gene TRBV7-2, with D possibly being TRBD2 (7 bases). Germline V lookup: CDR1 SGHTA, CDR2 FQGNSA. Trimming cost V 4 bases and J 0 bases, with 14 bases left between them. The CDR3 is made up of 16 amino acids.

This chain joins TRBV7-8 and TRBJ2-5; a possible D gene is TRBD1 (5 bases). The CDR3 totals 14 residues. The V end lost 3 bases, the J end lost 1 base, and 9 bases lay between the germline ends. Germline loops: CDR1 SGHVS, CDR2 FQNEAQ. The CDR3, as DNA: TGTGCCAGCAGCTTTGAGACAGCCCAAGAGACCCAGTACTTC. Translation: CASSFETAQETQYF.

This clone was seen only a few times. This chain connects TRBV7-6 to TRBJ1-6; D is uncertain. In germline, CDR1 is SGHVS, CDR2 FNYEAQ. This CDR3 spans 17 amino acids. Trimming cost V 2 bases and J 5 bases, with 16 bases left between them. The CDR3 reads CASSLRPGPGNNSPLHF. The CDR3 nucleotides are TGTGCCAGCAGCTTACGTCCTGGGCCCGGGAATAATTCACCCCTCCACTTT.

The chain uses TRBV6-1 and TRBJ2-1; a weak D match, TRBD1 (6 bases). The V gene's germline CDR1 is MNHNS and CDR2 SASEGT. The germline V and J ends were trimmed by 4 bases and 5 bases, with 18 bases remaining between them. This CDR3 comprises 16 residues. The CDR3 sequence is CASSVEQGGYDNEQFF. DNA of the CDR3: TGTGCCAGCAGTGTCGAACAGGGTGGATATGACAATGAGCAGTTCTTC.

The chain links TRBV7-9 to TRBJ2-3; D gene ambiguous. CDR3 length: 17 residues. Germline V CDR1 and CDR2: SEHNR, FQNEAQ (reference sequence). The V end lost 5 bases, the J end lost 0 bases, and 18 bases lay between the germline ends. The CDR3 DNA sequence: TGTGCCAGCAGCCCACAACCGCGTAAATCTAGCACAGATACGCAGTATTTT. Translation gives CASSPQPRKSSTDTQYF.

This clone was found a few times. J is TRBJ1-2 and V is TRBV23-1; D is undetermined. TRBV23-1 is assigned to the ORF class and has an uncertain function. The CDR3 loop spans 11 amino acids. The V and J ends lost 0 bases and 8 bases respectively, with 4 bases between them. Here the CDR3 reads CASSQSGGYTF. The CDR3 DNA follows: TGCGCCAGCAGTCAATCAGGGGGCTACACCTTC.

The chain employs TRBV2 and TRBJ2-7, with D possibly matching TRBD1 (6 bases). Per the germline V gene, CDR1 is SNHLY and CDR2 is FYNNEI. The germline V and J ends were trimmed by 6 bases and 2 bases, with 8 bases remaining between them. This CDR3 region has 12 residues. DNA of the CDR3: TGTGCCAGCAGACAGGGCCCCTACGAGCAGTACTTC. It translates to CASRQGPYEQYF. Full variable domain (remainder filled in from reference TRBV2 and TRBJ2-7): EPEVTQTPSHQVTQMGQEVILRCVPISNHLYFYWYRQILGQKVEFLVSFYNNEISEKSEIFDDQFSVERPDGSNFTLKIRSTKLEDSAMYFCASRQGPYEQYFGPGTRLTVT.

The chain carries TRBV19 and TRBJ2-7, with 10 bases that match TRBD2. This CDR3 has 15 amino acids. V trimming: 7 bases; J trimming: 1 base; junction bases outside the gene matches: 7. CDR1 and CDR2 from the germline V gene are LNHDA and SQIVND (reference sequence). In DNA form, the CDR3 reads TGTGCCAGTACCAGGACTAGCGGATCTTCCTACGAGCAGTACTTC. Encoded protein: CASTRTSGSSYEQYF.

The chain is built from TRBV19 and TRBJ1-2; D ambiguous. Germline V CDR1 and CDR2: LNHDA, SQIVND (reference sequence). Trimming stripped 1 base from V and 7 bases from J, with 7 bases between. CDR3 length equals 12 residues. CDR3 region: CASSIGRVGYTF. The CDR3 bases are TGTGCCAGTAGTATAGGTAGGGTTGGCTACACCTTC.

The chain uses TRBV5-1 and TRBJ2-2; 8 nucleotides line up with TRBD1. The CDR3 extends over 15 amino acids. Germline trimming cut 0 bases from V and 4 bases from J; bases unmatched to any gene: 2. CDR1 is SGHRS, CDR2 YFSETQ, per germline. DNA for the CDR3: TGCGCCAGCAGCTTGGGACAGGGGAGCACCGGGGAGCTGTTTTTT. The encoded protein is CASSLGQGSTGELFF.

This CDR3 is CAISESGRGIIYEQYF. The CDR3 nucleotides read TGTGCCATCAGTGAGTCAGGCAGGGGGATTATTTACGAGCAGTACTTC. V is TRBV10-3 and J is TRBJ2-7, with 7 bases that match TRBD1. The CDR3 is 16 amino acids. Trimming took 0 bases from V and 4 from J; bases not matched to a gene: 9. Germline assignment: CDR1 ENHRY and CDR2 SYGVKD.

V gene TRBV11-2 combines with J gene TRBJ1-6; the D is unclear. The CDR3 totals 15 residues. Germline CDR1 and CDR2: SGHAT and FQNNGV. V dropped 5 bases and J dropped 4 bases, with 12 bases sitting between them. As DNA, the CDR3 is TGTGCCAGCAGCACCCGGACGGATTATAATTCACCCCTCCACTTT. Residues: CASSTRTDYNSPLHF.

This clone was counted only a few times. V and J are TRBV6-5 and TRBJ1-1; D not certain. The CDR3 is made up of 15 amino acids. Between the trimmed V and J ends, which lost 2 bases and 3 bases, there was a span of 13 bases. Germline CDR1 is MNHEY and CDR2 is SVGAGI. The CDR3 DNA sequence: TGTGCCAGCAGTTACCAGGTTCGGTCGGACACTGAAGCTTTCTTT. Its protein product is CASSYQVRSDTEAFF.

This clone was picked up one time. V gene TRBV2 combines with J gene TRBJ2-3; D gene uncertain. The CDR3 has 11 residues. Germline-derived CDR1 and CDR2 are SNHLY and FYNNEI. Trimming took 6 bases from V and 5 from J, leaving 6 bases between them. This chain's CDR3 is CASRGLDTQYF. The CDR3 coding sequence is TGTGCCAGCAGGGGGTTAGATACGCAGTATTTT.

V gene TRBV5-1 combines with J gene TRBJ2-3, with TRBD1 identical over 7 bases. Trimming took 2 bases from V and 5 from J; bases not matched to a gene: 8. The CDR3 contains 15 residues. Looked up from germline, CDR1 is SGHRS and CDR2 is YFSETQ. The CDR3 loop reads CASSLLGTEGDTQYF. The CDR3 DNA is TGCGCCAGCAGCTTACTCGGGACAGAGGGAGATACGCAGTATTTT. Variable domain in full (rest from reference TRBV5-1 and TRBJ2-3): KAGVTQTPRYLIKTRGQQVTLSCSPISGHRSVSWYQQTPGQGLQFLFEYFSETQRNKGNFPGRFSGRQFSNSRSEMNVSTLELGDSALYLCASSLLGTEGDTQYFGPGTRLTVL.

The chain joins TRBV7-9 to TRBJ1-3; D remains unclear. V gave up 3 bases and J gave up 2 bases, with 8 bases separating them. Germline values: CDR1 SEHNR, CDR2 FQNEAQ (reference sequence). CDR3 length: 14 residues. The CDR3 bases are TGTGCCAGCAGCTTCGGGGTAGCTGGAAACACCATATATTTT. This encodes CASSFGVAGNTIYF. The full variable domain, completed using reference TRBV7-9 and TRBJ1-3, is DTGVSQNPRHKITKRGQNVTFRCDPISEHNRLYWYRQTLGQGPEFLTYFQNEAQLEKSRLLSDRFSAERPKGSFSTLEIQRTEQGDSAMYLCASSFGVAGNTIYFGEGSWLTVV.

DNA of the CDR3: TGTGCCAGCAGCTTATGGCGGGGGGCCGAGAATGAGCAGTTCTTC. Amino acid sequence: CASSLWRGAENEQFF. The chain couples TRBV7-2 to TRBJ2-1, with 8 nucleotides matching TRBD2. This CDR3 has 15 residues. From germline, CDR1 is SGHTA and CDR2 FQGNSA. The V and J ends lost 2 bases and 7 bases, in that order; junction bases with no gene match: 7. Together with reference TRBV7-2 and TRBJ2-1, the CDR3 gives the full variable domain: GAGVSQSPSNKVTEKGKDVELRCDPISGHTALYWYRQSLGQGLEFLIYFQGNSAPDKSGLPSDRFSAERTGGSVSTLTIQRTQQEDSAVYLCASSLWRGAENEQFFGPGTRLTVL.

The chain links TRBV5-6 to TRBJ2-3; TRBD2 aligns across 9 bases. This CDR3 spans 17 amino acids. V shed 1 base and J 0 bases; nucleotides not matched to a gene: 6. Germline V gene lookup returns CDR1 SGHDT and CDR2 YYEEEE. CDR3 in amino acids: CASSLLIAGESTDTQYF. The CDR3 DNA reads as TGTGCCAGCAGCTTGCTCATAGCGGGGGAGAGCACAGATACGCAGTATTTT.

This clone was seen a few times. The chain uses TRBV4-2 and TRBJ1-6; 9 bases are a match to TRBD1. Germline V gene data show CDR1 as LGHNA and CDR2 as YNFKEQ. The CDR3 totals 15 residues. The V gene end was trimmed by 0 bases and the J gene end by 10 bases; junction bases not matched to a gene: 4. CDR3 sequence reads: CASSQDRTGESPLHF. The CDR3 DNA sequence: TGTGCCAGCAGCCAAGATAGGACAGGGGAGTCACCCCTCCACTTT.

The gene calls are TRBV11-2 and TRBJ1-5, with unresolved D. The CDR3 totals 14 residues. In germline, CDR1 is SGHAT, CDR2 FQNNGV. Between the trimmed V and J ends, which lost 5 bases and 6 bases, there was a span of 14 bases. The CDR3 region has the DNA TGTGCCAGCAGCCCCTCCGGGAGGGTTCAGCCCCAGCATTTT. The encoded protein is CASSPSGRVQPQHF.

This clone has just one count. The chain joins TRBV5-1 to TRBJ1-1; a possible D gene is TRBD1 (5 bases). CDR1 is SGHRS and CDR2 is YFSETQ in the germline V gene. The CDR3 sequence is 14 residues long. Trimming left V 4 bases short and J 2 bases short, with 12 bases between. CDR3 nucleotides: TGCGCCAGCAGCACAGGACATCCAAACACTGAAGCTTTCTTT. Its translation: CASSTGHPNTEAFF.

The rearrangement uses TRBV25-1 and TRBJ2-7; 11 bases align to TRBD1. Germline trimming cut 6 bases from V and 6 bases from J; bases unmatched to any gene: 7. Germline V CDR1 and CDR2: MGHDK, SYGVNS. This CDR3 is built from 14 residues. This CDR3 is CASRGTGGFLEQYF. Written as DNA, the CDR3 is TGTGCCAGCAGGGGGACAGGGGGTTTTCTCGAGCAGTACTTC.

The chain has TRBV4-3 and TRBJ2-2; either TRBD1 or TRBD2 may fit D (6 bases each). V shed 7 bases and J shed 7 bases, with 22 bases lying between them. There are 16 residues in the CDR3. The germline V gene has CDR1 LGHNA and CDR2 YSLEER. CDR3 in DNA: TGCGCCAGCACCCTTAGACAGGCCTCGGGGGTCGGGGAGCTGTTTTTT. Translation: CASTLRQASGVGELFF.

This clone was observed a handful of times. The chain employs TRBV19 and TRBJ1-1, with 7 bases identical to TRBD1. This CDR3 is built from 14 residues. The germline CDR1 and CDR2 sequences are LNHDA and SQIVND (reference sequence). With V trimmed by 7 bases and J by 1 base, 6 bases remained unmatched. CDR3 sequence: CASTNRGSNTEAFF. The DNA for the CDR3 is TGTGCCAGTACAAACAGGGGATCGAACACTGAAGCTTTCTTT. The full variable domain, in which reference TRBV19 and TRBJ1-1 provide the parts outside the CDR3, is DGGITQSPKYLFRKEGQNVTLSCEQNLNHDAMYWYRQDPGQGLRLIYYSQIVNDFQKGDIAEGYSVSREKKESFPLTVTSAQKNPTAFYLCASTNRGSNTEAFFGQGTRLTVV.